Listed here is a single TCR beta chain. This specimen belongs to a study of blood T cell repertoires in COVID-19. As for the study in general: COVID-19 samples from acute and convalescent phases originated in the United States, Italy and Spain. Sources were T cells, B-cell-depleted T cells, or PBMCs; the material itself was cDNA or gDNA.

Authors' processing steps: Amplification of reference gene primers provided the estimated nucleated cell counts. The method was immunoSEQ multiplex PCR; TCRdb's version includes in-frame clones alone and lacks a portion of them. V and J calls and clone size are as listed in that table; D and trimming were resolved from the DNA. The table has approximately 500,000 clones, about 88% seen once. The CDR3 covers 13 residues. Germline CDR1 LGHNT, CDR2 FRNRAP. Trimming took off 3 bases at V and 4 bases at J, with 9 bases between the two ends. The receptor's source is a woman in her 50s with COVID-19, enrolled during active disease. The material sequenced was peripheral blood. The chain employs TRBV12-5 and TRBJ1-1; D is perhaps TRBD1 (5 bases). CDR3 nucleotides: TGTGCTAGTGGTTTTGCGGGGGGCACTGAAGCTTTCTTT. Its translation: CASGFAGGTEAFF.